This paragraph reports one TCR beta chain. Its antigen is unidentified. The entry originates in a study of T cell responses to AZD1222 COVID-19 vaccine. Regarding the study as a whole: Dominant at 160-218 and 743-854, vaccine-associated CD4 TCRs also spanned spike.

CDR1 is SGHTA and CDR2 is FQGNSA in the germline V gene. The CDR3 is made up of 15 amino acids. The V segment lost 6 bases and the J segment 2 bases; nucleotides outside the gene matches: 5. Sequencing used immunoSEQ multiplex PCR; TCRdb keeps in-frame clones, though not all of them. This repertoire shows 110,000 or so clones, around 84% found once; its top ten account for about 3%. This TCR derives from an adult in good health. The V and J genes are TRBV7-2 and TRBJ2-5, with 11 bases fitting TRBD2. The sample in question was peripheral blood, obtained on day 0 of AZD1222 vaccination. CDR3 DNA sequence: TGTGCCAGCAGTAGTAGCGGGGGGGCACAAGAGACCCAGTACTTC. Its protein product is CASSSSGGAQETQYF.